Listed below are T cell receptor beta chains from one sample, sequenced in a study of blood T cell repertoires in COVID-19. The data were produced by immunoSEQ multiplex PCR, yet TCRdb's version contains in-frame clones alone and is incomplete. This sample has over 450,000 clones, with roughly 89% found just once. Sequencing was performed on peripheral blood. The receptors were gathered from a man between 18 and 35 years old with COVID-19, enrolled during active disease. Each CDR3 is given with its conserved first and last residue. A D gene is named only where the DNA matches it firmly. The listing skips clone size in some rows; elsewhere it reads once, few, many or a size class.

>-|TRBV2|-|TRBJ1-5|14
TGTGCCAGCAGCGGCGACGTCCGAGGGGGGCCCCAGCATTTT
CASSGDVRGGPQHF
>-|TRBV6-5|-|TRBJ2-1|14
TGTGCCAGCAGTTACGAGGGCTCCTACAATGAGCAGTTCTTC
CASSYEGSYNEQFF
>-|TRBV5-1|-|TRBJ1-1|15
TGCGCCAGCAGCTTGGACGTGGGGAGGAACACTGAAGCTTTCTTT
CASSLDVGRNTEAFF
>-|TRBV6-5|TRBD2|TRBJ2-7|15
TGTGCCAGCATGGGACTAGCGGGAGCTGGCGGCGAGCAGTACTTC
CASMGLAGAGGEQYF
>few|TRBV7-2|-|TRBJ1-2|11
TGTGCCACCACGGCAGGGTTTGGCTACACCTTC
CATTAGFGYTF
>-|TRBV23-1|-|TRBJ2-7|16
TGCGCCAGCAGTCAAGCTAACAGGGAACGATTAATGGAGCAGTACTTC
CASSQANRERLMEQYF
>-|TRBV5-1|TRBD2|TRBJ2-2|17
TGCGCCAGCAGCTCCAGACTAGCGGGAGTTAGTACCGGGGAGCTGTTTTTT
CASSSRLAGVSTGELFF
>-|TRBV14|TRBD1|TRBJ1-1|17
TGTGCCAGCAGCCAAGGGACAGGGGTTAAAAGGGACACTGAAGCTTTCTTT
CASSQGTGVKRDTEAFF
>-|TRBV2|TRBD2|TRBJ2-7|16
TGTGCCAGCAGGACCCGTAGCGGGGATCCTCCCTACGAGCAGTACTTC
CASRTRSGDPPYEQYF
>-|TRBV5-6|-|TRBJ2-1|11
TGTGCCAGCAGCCAGATCAATGAGCAGTTCTTC
CASSQINEQFF
>-|TRBV7-6|TRBD1|TRBJ2-7|16
TGTGCCAGCAGCCCCCCACCGGGACAGGGTTTTTACGAGCAGTACTTC
CASSPPPGQGFYEQYF
>-|TRBV11-3|-|TRBJ2-2|16
TGTGCCAGCAGCTTACGGGGGAGTGTGAACACCGGGGAGCTGTTTTTT
CASSLRGSVNTGELFF
>-|TRBV19|-|TRBJ1-3|15
TGTGCCAGTATTTCCAGGGGCGCCTCTGGAAACACCATATATTTT
CASISRGASGNTIYF
>-|TRBV7-8|-|TRBJ2-7|11
TGTGCCAGCAGCCCCGGCGGCGAGCAGTACTTC
CASSPGGEQYF
>-|TRBV4-1|-|TRBJ1-1|17
TGCGCCAGCAGCCAAGATCCCCCCAACAACATGAACACTGAAGCTTTCTTT
CASSQDPPNNMNTEAFF
>-|TRBV7-9|TRBD1|TRBJ2-7|16
TGTGCCAGCAGCTTAGGGCCCAGGACAGGGGAATACGAGCAGTACTTC
CASSLGPRTGEYEQYF
>-|TRBV10-2|-|TRBJ2-7|15
TGCGCCAGCAGGCAGACAGGCTGGACCTCCTACGAGCAGTACTTC
CASRQTGWTSYEQYF
>once|TRBV2|-|TRBJ1-1|13
TGTGCCAGCAGTCGCAGGGGGAACACTGAAGCTTTCTTT
CASSRRGNTEAFF
>-|TRBV7-9|TRBD1|TRBJ1-1|12
TGTGCCAGCAGCTCGGGACAGGGACAAGCTTTCTTT
CASSSGQGQAFF
>-|TRBV19|-|TRBJ1-1|14
TGTGCCAGTAGTATAGACAGGCAAGACACTGAAGCTTTCTTT
CASSIDRQDTEAFF
>-|TRBV3-1/TRBV3-2|-|TRBJ2-2|14
TGTGCCAGCAGCCAAGGACTAGACACCGGGGAGCTGTTTTTT
CASSQGLDTGELFF
>once|TRBV3-1/TRBV3-2|TRBD1|TRBJ1-1|13
TGTGCCAGCAGCCGGACAGGGAGGAGGGAAGCTTTCTTT
CASSRTGRREAFF
>-|TRBV7-9|TRBD1|TRBJ2-5|18
TGTGCCAGCAGCCCCCCCCGGGTGGGACAGGGGGCTCAAGAGACCCAGTACTTC
CASSPPRVGQGAQETQYF
>-|TRBV27|TRBD1|TRBJ1-1|13
TGTGCCAGCAGTAACAGGGGAGACACTGAAGCTTTCTTT
CASSNRGDTEAFF
>-|TRBV19|-|TRBJ2-5|14
TGTGCCAGTAGTAACGCAGGGGGGCAAGAGACCCAGTACTTC
CASSNAGGQETQYF
>-|TRBV4-2|TRBD2|TRBJ2-6|18
TGTGCCAGCAGCCCCAAGGTAGCGGGATTCTCTGGGGCCAACGTCCTGACTTTC
CASSPKVAGFSGANVLTF
>-|TRBV6-5|TRBD2|TRBJ2-7|15
TGTGCCAGCAGTCCCGGGGAGGGCAGCTCCTACGAGCAGTACTTC
CASSPGEGSSYEQYF
>-|TRBV29-1|TRBD1|TRBJ2-2|15
TGCAGCGTTGGTCGACAGGGGGCTAGGACCGGGGAGCTGTTTTTT
CSVGRQGARTGELFF
>-|TRBV6-5|-|TRBJ1-1|14
TGTGCCAGCAGTTACTCTTGGAGTGGAACTGAAGCTTTCTTT
CASSYSWSGTEAFF
>-|TRBV2|-|TRBJ2-7|15
TGTGCCAGCAGTGTCTCATACTTGCGCTCCTACGAGCAGTACTTC
CASSVSYLRSYEQYF
>-|TRBV18|-|TRBJ2-2|16
TGTGCCAGCTCACCATCTGAGGGCGGTGTTAACGGGGAGCTGTTTTTT
CASSPSEGGVNGELFF
>-|TRBV10-1|TRBD1|TRBJ2-7|15
TGCGCCAGCAGTGAGTACAGGGGGTCTTCCTACGAGCAGTACTTC
CASSEYRGSSYEQYF
>-|TRBV19|TRBD1|TRBJ1-2|14
TGTGCCAGTAATCTGGGACAGGACAACTATGGCTACACCTTC
CASNLGQDNYGYTF
>-|TRBV2|-|TRBJ2-2|15
TGTGCCAGCAGTGAAGCCCCGACAGCGGGCGGGGAGCTGTTTTTT
CASSEAPTAGGELFF
>-|TRBV4-2|TRBD1|TRBJ2-5|17
TGTGCCAGCAGCCAAGGGATCCGGGACAGGGGACAAGAGACCCAGTACTTC
CASSQGIRDRGQETQYF
>-|TRBV2|-|TRBJ2-2|14
TGTGCCAGCATAGGGGGAGTAAACACCGGGGAGCTGTTTTTT
CASIGGVNTGELFF
>-|TRBV13|-|TRBJ2-3|19
TGTGCCAGCAGCTTACGCCCGAGGACATTTCCCCCCCACGGAGATACGCAGTATTTT
CASSLRPRTFPPHGDTQYF
>once|TRBV3-1/TRBV3-2|-|TRBJ1-6|16
TGTGCCAGCAGCCAAGGGGAATTGGAGCGGCGCTCACCCCTCCACTTT
CASSQGELERRSPLHF
>once|TRBV4-1|TRBD1|TRBJ2-3|15
TGCGCCAGCAGCCAAGTTGGACAGGCCTCAGATACGCAGTATTTT
CASSQVGQASDTQYF
>few|TRBV29-1|-|TRBJ1-2|13
TGCAGCGTGGTCGACAGTGCGATGGGGGGCTACACCTTC
CSVVDSAMGGYTF